The 31 T cell receptor beta chains in this list originate from one sample, sequenced in a study of shared clonotypes between healthy human individuals. Libraries were prepared by immunoSEQ multiplex PCR; TCRdb keeps only in-frame clonotypes and omits some of them. The sample records 2 million to 2.5 million clones, under 97% being singletons. Input material: naive CD4+ T cells sorted from blood. Indicated subset: CD45RA+ positively selected. These receptors were collected from a man between 18 and 29 years old in good health.

The chain is built from TRBV4-1 and TRBJ2-7; 7 bases are a match to TRBD1. CDR1 and CDR2 from the germline V gene are MGHRA and YSYEKL. V lost 2 bases, J lost 7 bases, and 8 bases stayed unmatched. This CDR3 region has 14 residues. DNA of the CDR3: TGCGCCAGCAGCCAAACAGGGGCATCTGGGGAGCAGTACTTC. Amino acid sequence: CASSQTGASGEQYF.

J is TRBJ1-1 and V is TRBV4-1; TRBD1 agrees at 9 bases. The CDR3 covers 15 residues. V lost 4 bases to trimming and J lost 5 bases; unmatched junction nucleotides: 8. Germline loops: CDR1 MGHRA, CDR2 YSYEKL. DNA of the CDR3: TGCGCCAGCAGCCCGGCCGGGACAGGGCGGACTGAAGCTTTCTTT. The encoded protein is CASSPAGTGRTEAFF.

The chain links TRBV7-9 to TRBJ2-5, with 9 bases fitting TRBD2. The length of the CDR3 is 15 residues. Per the germline V gene, CDR1 is SEHNR and CDR2 is FQNEAQ (reference sequence). J gave up 4 bases and V 5 bases, and 8 bases lay outside the gene matches. The CDR3 DNA reads as TGTGCCAGCAGCCCAAGCGGGGGGAGGGCAGAGACCCAGTACTTC. Protein: CASSPSGGRAETQYF.

Details on this clone: The sample has other DNA sequences that encode this CDR3 too. V is TRBV18 and J is TRBJ1-3; 9 bases map to TRBD1. J lost 3 bases, V lost 3 bases, and 3 bases had no gene match. Germline CDR1 reads KGHSH; CDR2 reads LQKENI. There are 15 residues in the CDR3. The CDR3 protein is CASSPGQGSGNTIYF. The CDR3 nucleotides read TGTGCCAGCTCACCGGGACAGGGTAGTGGAAACACCATATATTTT.

The chain links TRBV6-5 to TRBJ1-2; 7 bases map to TRBD1. The V gene's germline CDR1 is MNHEY and CDR2 SVGAGI. The CDR3 extends over 14 amino acids. V gave up 8 bases and J gave up 0 bases; unmatched junction bases: 6. The CDR3 loop reads CASGTGAPNYGYTF. The CDR3 nucleotides read TGTGCCAGCGGAACAGGGGCCCCTAACTATGGCTACACCTTC.

About this clone: Relative to the germline gene, one junction end is altered; a read error may explain this. This chain uses TRBV19 with TRBJ2-3; D uncertain. Germline assignment: CDR1 LNHDA and CDR2 SQIVND (reference sequence). The length of the CDR3 is 13 residues. As DNA, the CDR3 is TGTGCAAGTAAGGACCCCGACACAGATACGCAGTATTTT. Its translation is CASKDPDTDTQYF.

V and J are TRBV5-6 and TRBJ1-4, with D uncertain. The V and J ends lost 6 bases and 5 bases respectively, with 14 bases between them. This CDR3 region has 14 residues. Germline lookup yields CDR1 SGHDT and CDR2 YYEEEE. The CDR3 reads CASTPGYKNEKLFF. The CDR3 DNA follows: TGTGCCAGCACCCCGGGGTATAAAAATGAAAAACTGTTTTTT.

The rearrangement joins TRBV5-1 to TRBJ1-5; D not resolved. The ends were cut back, 0 bases at V and 4 bases at J, with 8 bases in the middle. This CDR3 is built from 14 residues. Germline loops: CDR1 SGHRS, CDR2 YFSETQ. The CDR3 protein is CASSLGAANQPQHF. The CDR3 DNA follows: TGCGCCAGCAGCTTGGGGGCAGCGAATCAGCCCCAGCATTTT.

The V call is TRBV27, the J call TRBJ2-2; 7 nucleotides align to TRBD2. Per the germline V gene, CDR1 is MNHEY and CDR2 is SMNVEV (reference sequence). The trim removed 4 bases at V and 0 bases at J, leaving 11 bases unmatched. The length of the CDR3 is 18 residues. CDR3 sequence: CASSSMTSSLTNTGELFF. DNA of the CDR3: TGTGCCAGCAGTTCGATGACTAGCTCCTTAACGAACACCGGGGAGCTGTTTTTT.

This clone was detected only once. The V gene is TRBV7-9, the J gene TRBJ1-4; D gene uncertain. Germline V gives CDR1 SEHNR, CDR2 FQNEAQ (reference sequence). V was pared by 3 bases and J by 0 bases, with 11 bases between. The CDR3 consists of 16 residues. The CDR3 bases are TGTGCCAGCAGCTTGAAAACGGCCGCAACTAATGAAAAACTGTTTTTT. Translated: CASSLKTAATNEKLFF.

This chain joins TRBV5-1 and TRBJ1-1, with D hard to call. V lost 4 bases to trimming and J lost 0 bases, with 7 bases between them. The CDR3 is made up of 13 amino acids. Germline lookup yields CDR1 SGHRS and CDR2 YFSETQ. This CDR3 reads CASSASLNTEAFF. In DNA form, the CDR3 reads TGCGCCAGCAGCGCAAGCCTGAACACTGAAGCTTTCTTT.

Concerning this clone itself: Additional DNA sequences in this sample encode the identical CDR3. The chain uses TRBV27 and TRBJ2-7, with TRBD2 identical over 10 bases. In germline, CDR1 is MNHEY, CDR2 SMNVEV (reference sequence). The CDR3 runs 14 residues. With 3 bases clipped from V and 2 bases from J, the junction kept 1 base outside the gene matches. In nucleotides, the CDR3 is TGTGCCAGCAGTTTGAGCGGGAGGGCCTACGAGCAGTACTTC. Protein sequence: CASSLSGRAYEQYF.

The chain recombines TRBV15 with TRBJ1-3; no clear D. Deletions cut 3 bases from V and 0 bases from J, with 9 bases between. This CDR3 region has 15 residues. The germline V gene encodes CDR1 LNHNV and CDR2 YYDKDF (reference sequence). Here the CDR3 DNA reads TGTGCCACCAGCAGCTCTACTGGCTCTGGAAACACCATATATTTT. Residues: CATSSSTGSGNTIYF. The whole variable domain, filled in from reference TRBV15 and TRBJ1-3, reads DAMVIQNPRYQVTQFGKPVTLSCSQTLNHNVMYWYQQKSSQAPKLLFHYYDKDFNNEADTPDNFQSRRPNTSFCFLDIRSPGLGDTAMYLCATSSSTGSGNTIYFGEGSWLTVV.

The sample holds one count of this clone. This chain uses TRBV28 with TRBJ1-1; 7 bases align to TRBD1. The CDR3 runs to 12 residues. V lost 1 base, J lost 11 bases, and 4 bases stayed unmatched. CDR1 and CDR2 (germline): MDHEN, SYDVKM. The CDR3 DNA reads as TGTGCCAGCAGTTTATCGACAGGGATGGCTTTCTTT. This sequence encodes CASSLSTGMAFF. Full variable domain (remainder filled in from reference TRBV28 and TRBJ1-1): DVKVTQSSRYLVKRTGEKVFLECVQDMDHENMFWYRQDPGLGLRLIYFSYDVKMKEKGDIPEGYSVSREKKERFSLILESASTNQTSMYLCASSLSTGMAFFGQGTRLTVV.

V is TRBV6-5 and J is TRBJ1-5; no clear D. The CDR3 totals 15 residues. Germline V CDR1 and CDR2: MNHEY, SVGAGI. The ends were cut back, 6 bases at V and 1 base at J, with 13 bases in the middle. CDR3 nucleotide sequence: TGTGCCAGCAGCCCAGGTCCGGCGAGCAATCAGCCCCAGCATTTT. Its protein product is CASSPGPASNQPQHF.

Worth noting for this clone: This CDR3 is also generated by other DNA sequences in the sample. The genes are TRBV6-5 and TRBJ1-1; perhaps TRBD1 as D (5 bases). V was pared by 7 bases and J by 1 base, with 10 bases between. Germline CDR1 MNHEY, CDR2 SVGAGI. The CDR3 consists of 13 residues. DNA for the CDR3: TGTGCCAGCACCCGGGGGAAGAACACTGAAGCTTTCTTT. It encodes CASTRGKNTEAFF.

V is TRBV2 and J is TRBJ2-1, with D perhaps matching TRBD1 (6 bases). V was pared by 2 bases and J by 4 bases, with 9 bases between. CDR3 length equals 14 residues. Germline V gene sequence: CDR1 SNHLY, CDR2 FYNNEI. The CDR3 DNA reads as TGTGCCAGCAGTGAACGGACAGTATACAATGAGCAGTTCTTC. Its translation is CASSERTVYNEQFF.

J is TRBJ2-7 and V is TRBV4-1; TRBD1 aligns across 7 bases. CDR1 and CDR2 from the germline V gene are MGHRA and YSYEKL. The trim removed 2 bases at V and 2 bases at J, leaving 3 bases unmatched. This CDR3 has 14 residues. CDR3 loop: CASSQQTGTYEQYF. Written as DNA, the CDR3 is TGCGCCAGCAGCCAACAGACAGGGACCTACGAGCAGTACTTC.

This sequence joins TRBV5-1 and TRBJ1-1, with unresolved D. V was clipped by 4 bases and J by 0 bases, with 7 bases between them. This CDR3 comprises 13 residues. The germline CDR1 and CDR2 sequences are SGHRS and YFSETQ. The CDR3 reads CASSTNMNTEAFF. For the CDR3, the DNA is TGCGCCAGCAGCACTAACATGAACACTGAAGCTTTCTTT.

This clone has more than one count but fewer than ten. The chain combines TRBV5-1 with TRBJ2-7; no definite D call. Germline V gene data show CDR1 as SGHRS and CDR2 as YFSETQ. The germline V and J ends were trimmed by 2 bases and 2 bases, with 5 bases remaining between them. CDR3 length: 12 amino acids. The CDR3 DNA follows: TGCGCCAGCAGCTTTGATGCCTACGAGCAGTACTTC. It translates to CASSFDAYEQYF.

The V call is TRBV18, the J call TRBJ2-1; D possibly corresponds to TRBD1 (5 bases). The germline CDR1 and CDR2 sequences are KGHSH and LQKENI. Trimming cost V 6 bases and J 7 bases, with 19 bases left between them. The CDR3 length is 15 residues. DNA for the CDR3: TGTGCCAGCTCCCCTGACAGTCCGGCACCGAATGAGCAGTTCTTC. Its translation: CASSPDSPAPNEQFF.

The chain joins TRBV30 to TRBJ1-1; D is unresolved. From germline, CDR1 is GTSNPN and CDR2 SVGIG (reference sequence). Trimming pared 3 bases from V and 6 bases from J, leaving 11 bases between. The CDR3 has 12 amino acids. This CDR3 reads CAWRRGGAEAFF. As DNA, the CDR3 is TGTGCCTGGAGGCGGGGAGGCGCTGAAGCTTTCTTT. Filled out from reference TRBV30 and TRBJ1-1, the complete variable domain reads SQTIHQWPATLVQPVGSPLSLECTVEGTSNPNLYWYRQAAGRGLQLLFYSVGIGQISSEVPQNLSASRPQDRQFILSSKKLLLSDSGFYLCAWRRGGAEAFFGQGTRLTVV.

This clone was observed once. The chain uses TRBV5-1 and TRBJ2-1; 7 bases fit TRBD2. J gave up 9 bases and V 4 bases, and 10 bases lay outside the gene matches. This CDR3 has 14 residues. Germline assignment: CDR1 SGHRS and CDR2 YFSETQ. The CDR3 loop reads CASSPTTPGGEQFF. In nucleotides, the CDR3 is TGCGCCAGCAGCCCCACCACTCCGGGGGGTGAGCAGTTCTTC.

Notes on this clone: The same CDR3 arises from other DNA sequences in this sample as well. J is TRBJ1-1 and V is TRBV19; D possibly corresponds to TRBD1 (6 bases). Germline V gene lookup returns CDR1 LNHDA and CDR2 SQIVND (reference sequence). This CDR3 is 14 amino acids long. V lost 3 bases and J 1 base, leaving 9 bases between the germline ends. In nucleotides, the CDR3 is TGTGCCAGTAGTATTCAGGGGCCGAACACTGAAGCTTTCTTT. It translates to CASSIQGPNTEAFF.

This clone was seen once. The J gene is TRBJ2-3, the V gene TRBV7-2; D not resolved. CDR1 SGHTA and CDR2 FQGNSA come from the germline V gene. The V end was cut by 0 bases, the J end by 8 bases, with 15 bases between. The CDR3 length is 15 residues. This CDR3 is CASSLAVSLRFTQYF. The CDR3 coding sequence is TGTGCCAGCAGCTTAGCAGTCAGCCTGAGGTTTACGCAGTATTTT.

The chain couples TRBV6-5 to TRBJ2-7; 8 bases line up with TRBD1. The V gene's germline CDR1 is MNHEY and CDR2 SVGAGI. This CDR3 contains 13 residues. With V trimmed by 8 bases and J by 4 bases, 7 bases remained unmatched. The CDR3 here is CASRDRTFYEQYF. For the CDR3, the DNA is TGTGCCAGCCGGGACAGGACCTTTTACGAGCAGTACTTC.

The chain is built from TRBV18 and TRBJ2-7; D gene unclear. This CDR3 is built from 15 residues. Trimming left V 3 bases short and J 0 bases short, with 12 bases between. The germline CDR1 and CDR2 sequences are KGHSH and LQKENI. CDR3: CASSPTASSSYEQYF. CDR3 in DNA: TGTGCCAGCTCACCGACGGCTTCGAGCTCCTACGAGCAGTACTTC.

This clone was seen just once. The chain uses TRBV5-6 and TRBJ2-7; 8 nucleotides match TRBD1. V was pared by 3 bases and J by 5 bases, with 13 bases of the junction left unmatched. The germline V gene has CDR1 SGHDT and CDR2 YYEEEE. This CDR3 contains 16 residues. The CDR3 DNA follows: TGTGCCAGCAGCTCCATAATTGACAGGGGAATCAACGAGCAGTACTTC. Its protein is CASSSIIDRGINEQYF.

DNA of the CDR3: TGTGCCAGTAGTGATCCTTTCGGGTCGTACCAAGAGACCCAGTACTTC. Translation: CASSDPFGSYQETQYF. The rearrangement links TRBV19 to TRBJ2-5; D uncertain. This CDR3 is built from 16 residues. The ends were cut back, 5 bases at V and 0 bases at J, with 16 bases in the middle. CDR1 is LNHDA and CDR2 is SQIVND in the germline V gene (reference sequence).

To note about this clone: Additional DNA sequences in this sample encode the identical CDR3. The chain employs TRBV6-6 and TRBJ2-7, with unresolved D. V lost 0 bases to trimming and J lost 2 bases, with 5 bases between them. Germline CDR1 and CDR2: MNHNY and SVGAGI (reference sequence). The CDR3 loop spans 13 amino acids. As DNA, the CDR3 is TGTGCCAGCAGTTACTCGGGCGCCTACGAGCAGTACTTC. Protein product: CASSYSGAYEQYF.

The chain is built from TRBV6-5 and TRBJ1-1; D unresolved. The CDR3 consists of 14 residues. V was pared by 6 bases and J by 4 bases, with 15 bases between. Germline assignment: CDR1 MNHEY and CDR2 SVGAGI. CDR3 sequence reads: CASSLLDSSTEAFF. CDR3 in DNA: TGTGCCAGCAGCCTACTGGATAGCTCCACTGAAGCTTTCTTT.